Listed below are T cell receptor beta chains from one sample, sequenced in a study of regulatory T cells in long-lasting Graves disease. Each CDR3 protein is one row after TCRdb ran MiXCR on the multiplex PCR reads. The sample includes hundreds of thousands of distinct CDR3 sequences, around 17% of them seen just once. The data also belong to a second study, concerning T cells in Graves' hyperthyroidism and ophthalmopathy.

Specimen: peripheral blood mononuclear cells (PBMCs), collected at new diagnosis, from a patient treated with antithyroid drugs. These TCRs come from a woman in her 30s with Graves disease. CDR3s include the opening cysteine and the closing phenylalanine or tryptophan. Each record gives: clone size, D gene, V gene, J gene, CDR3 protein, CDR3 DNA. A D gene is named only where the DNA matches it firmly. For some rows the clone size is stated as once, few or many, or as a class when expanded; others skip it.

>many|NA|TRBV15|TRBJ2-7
CATSREQRTYEQYF
TGTGCCACCAGCAGAGAGCAGAGGACCTACGAGCAGTACTTC
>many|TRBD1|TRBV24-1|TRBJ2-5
CATSDSGTGQETQYF
TGTGCCACCAGTGACTCCGGGACAGGACAAGAGACCCAGTACTTC
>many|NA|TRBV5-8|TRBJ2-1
CASSLDPTGWEQFF
TGTGCCAGCAGCTTGGACCCCACGGGGTGGGAGCAGTTCTTC
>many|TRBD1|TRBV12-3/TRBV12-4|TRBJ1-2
CASSPETGGYGYTF
TGTGCCAGCAGTCCGGAGACAGGGGGTTATGGCTACACCTTC
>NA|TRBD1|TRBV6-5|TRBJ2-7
CASSYPDRGREQYF
TGTGCCAGCAGTTACCCGGACAGGGGGCGCGAGCAGTACTTC
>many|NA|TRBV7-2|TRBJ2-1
CASSLDSGSNEQFF
TGTGCCAGCAGCTTGGATAGCGGAAGCAATGAGCAGTTCTTC
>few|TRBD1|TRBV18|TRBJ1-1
CASSRRTGVGVNTEAFF
TGTGCCAGCTCACGACGAACAGGGGTCGGGGTGAACACTGAAGCTTTCTTT
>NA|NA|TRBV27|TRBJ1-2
CASSFGGWYGYTF
TGTGCCAGCAGTTTTGGGGGCTGGTATGGCTACACCTTC
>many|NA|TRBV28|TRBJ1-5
CASSTRESGNQPQHF
TGTGCCAGCAGTACCAGGGAATCGGGCAATCAGCCCCAGCATTTT
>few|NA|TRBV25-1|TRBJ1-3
CASTPGTGNTIYF
TGTGCCAGCACCCCCGGGACTGGAAACACCATATATTTT
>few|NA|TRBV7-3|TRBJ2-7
CASSNQGSGLYEQYF
TGTGCCAGCAGCAACCAGGGTTCCGGGTTATACGAGCAGTACTTC
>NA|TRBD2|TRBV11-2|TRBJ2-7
CASSMGLAGGYEQYF
TGTGCCAGCAGCATGGGACTAGCGGGAGGCTACGAGCAGTACTTC
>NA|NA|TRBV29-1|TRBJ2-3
CSVDSPGKLVRTDTQYF
TGCAGCGTTGACTCCCCCGGAAAGCTGGTGCGCACAGATACGCAGTATTTT
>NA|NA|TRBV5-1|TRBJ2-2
CASSLGSGQWNTGELFF
TGCGCCAGCAGCTTGGGGAGCGGGCAGTGGAACACCGGGGAGCTGTTTTTT
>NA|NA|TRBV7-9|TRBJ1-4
CASGSYATNEKLFF
TGTGCCAGCGGATCGTATGCAACTAATGAAAAACTGTTTTTT
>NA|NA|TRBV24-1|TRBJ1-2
CATSDNRDGAFYGYTF
TGTGCCACCAGTGATAACCGGGACGGTGCTTTCTATGGCTACACCTTC
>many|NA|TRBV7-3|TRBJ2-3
CASSLKVHRSSTDTQYF
TGTGCCAGCAGCTTAAAGGTCCACAGATCTAGCACAGATACGCAGTATTTT
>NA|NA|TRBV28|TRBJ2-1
CASSWHEQFF
TGTGCCAGCAGTTGGCATGAGCAGTTCTTC
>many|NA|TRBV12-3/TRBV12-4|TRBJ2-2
CASSRGANTGELFF
TGTGCCAGCAGCCGAGGGGCCAACACCGGGGAGCTGTTTTTT
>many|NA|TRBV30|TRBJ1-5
CAWSADEVQPQHF
TGTGCCTGGAGTGCTGATGAGGTACAGCCCCAGCATTTT
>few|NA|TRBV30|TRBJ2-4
CAWSRESVAKNIQYF
TGTGCCTGGAGTAGGGAAAGCGTAGCCAAAAACATTCAGTACTTC
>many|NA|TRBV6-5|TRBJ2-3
CASSYFGLEDTQYF
TGTGCCAGCAGTTACTTCGGGCTCGAGGATACGCAGTATTTT
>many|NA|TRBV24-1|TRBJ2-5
CATSDSTGRPQYF
TGTGCCACCAGTGATTCGACAGGTCGGCCCCAGTACTTC
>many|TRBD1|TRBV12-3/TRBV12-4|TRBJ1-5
CASSLVTGSTQPQHF
TGTGCCAGCAGCTTAGTGACAGGGTCAACTCAGCCCCAGCATTTT
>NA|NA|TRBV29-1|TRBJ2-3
CSVDPEGTQYF
TGCAGCGTTGACCCAGAGGGTACGCAGTATTTT